This passage covers 27 T cell receptor beta chains from one sample sequenced in a study of blood T cell repertoires in COVID-19. Produced via immunoSEQ multiplex PCR; TCRdb's table is partial and in-frame only. The table records under 300,000 clones, 90% to 95% of them present only once. The sample was PBMCs or T cells enriched from blood (not recorded which). The receptors were gathered from a woman younger than 35 who had recovered from COVID-19.

The V call is TRBV6-2 or TRBV6-3, the J call TRBJ1-1; TRBD1 might be the D (5 bases). CDR1 MNHEY and CDR2 SVGEGT come from the germline V gene. The CDR3 spans 15 residues. V was pared by 6 bases and J by 4 bases, with 18 bases between. CDR3 DNA sequence: TGTGCCAGCAGCCGACCGGGGAGGGGCGGCACTGAAGCTTTCTTT. Translated, it gives CASSRPGRGGTEAFF.

The chain combines TRBV27 with TRBJ1-1; no clear D. The CDR3 runs 14 residues. Trimming shortened V by 5 bases and J by 3 bases, and 13 bases separated the two germline ends. Germline CDR1 MNHEY, CDR2 SMNVEV (reference sequence). CDR3 sequence (DNA): TGTGCCAGCAGTCCGACTTTCGCAGACACTGAAGCTTTCTTT. Encoded protein: CASSPTFADTEAFF.

The rearrangement links TRBV2 to TRBJ1-6, with TRBD1 matching 9 bases. The V gene end was trimmed by 0 bases and the J gene end by 10 bases; junction bases not matched to a gene: 10. Germline V gives CDR1 SNHLY, CDR2 FYNNEI. This CDR3 comprises 17 residues. CDR3 sequence reads: CASSEAGTGTYGSPLHF. The CDR3 DNA reads as TGTGCCAGCAGTGAAGCCGGGACAGGGACCTATGGGTCACCCCTCCACTTT. The variable domain in full, with the rest retrieved from reference TRBV2 and TRBJ1-6, is EPEVTQTPSHQVTQMGQEVILRCVPISNHLYFYWYRQILGQKVEFLVSFYNNEISEKSEIFDDQFSVERPDGSNFTLKIRSTKLEDSAMYFCASSEAGTGTYGSPLHFGNGTRLTVT.

J is TRBJ2-7 and V is TRBV7-8, with 7 bases matching TRBD1. Germline V gives CDR1 SGHVS, CDR2 FQNEAQ. The junction had 10 bases not matched to a gene; V was cut back by 4 bases and J by 1 base. The CDR3 extends over 16 amino acids. CDR3 protein: CASSSPQGQISYEQYF. CDR3 bases: TGTGCCAGCAGCTCGCCACAGGGGCAAATTTCCTACGAGCAGTACTTC.

The chain links TRBV4-1 to TRBJ2-5; TRBD2 matches 8 bases. This CDR3 spans 15 amino acids. Germline V gene sequence: CDR1 MGHRA, CDR2 YSYEKL. V lost 1 base and J lost 2; bases outside the gene matches: 3. CDR3 DNA sequence: TGCGCCAGCAGCCAAGGACTAGCGTCTCAAGAGACCCAGTACTTC. Translated, it gives CASSQGLASQETQYF.

The chain uses TRBV28 and TRBJ1-5; TRBD1 might be the D (5 bases). V lost 3 bases to trimming and J lost 7 bases, with 13 bases between them. The germline gives CDR1 MDHEN, CDR2 SYDVKM. This CDR3 comprises 14 residues. The CDR3 here is CASSFPQGGQPQHF. The CDR3 nucleotides read TGTGCCAGCAGTTTTCCCCAGGGTGGCCAGCCCCAGCATTTT.

The V and J genes are TRBV11-3 and TRBJ1-3; D remains unclear. CDR3 length: 14 residues. V was cut by 3 bases and J by 1 base, with 7 bases left in between. Looked up from germline, CDR1 is SGHNT and CDR2 is YENEEA. The CDR3 loop is CASSFGRSGNTIYF. The DNA for the CDR3 is TGTGCCAGCAGCTTTGGGCGTTCTGGAAACACCATATATTTT.

The chain recombines TRBV7-2 with TRBJ1-5, with a possible D match to TRBD1 (5 bases). The CDR3 covers 15 residues. In germline, CDR1 is SGHTA, CDR2 FQGNSA. V lost 5 bases and J 2 bases, leaving 13 bases between the germline ends. CDR3 sequence: CASSPQGGGNQPQHF. Here the CDR3 DNA reads TGTGCCAGCAGCCCGCAGGGAGGGGGCAATCAGCCCCAGCATTTT. Filled out from reference TRBV7-2 and TRBJ1-5, the complete variable domain reads GAGVSQSPSNKVTEKGKDVELRCDPISGHTALYWYRQSLGQGLEFLIYFQGNSAPDKSGLPSDRFSAERTGGSVSTLTIQRTQQEDSAVYLCASSPQGGGNQPQHFGDGTRLSIL.

The genes are TRBV14 and TRBJ2-3, with 7 nucleotides matching TRBD1. Germline-derived CDR1 and CDR2 are SGHDN and FVKESK. The CDR3 spans 16 residues. V was pared by 1 base and J by 3 bases, with 7 bases of the junction left unmatched. The CDR3 region is CASSQVRGMWTDTQYF. CDR3 nucleotides: TGTGCCAGCAGCCAAGTCAGGGGGATGTGGACAGATACGCAGTATTTT.

The chain carries TRBV5-1 and TRBJ1-3; possible D gene TRBD1, 5 bases. CDR3 length equals 14 residues. The V gene's germline CDR1 is SGHRS and CDR2 YFSETQ. Trimming removed 4 bases from V and 7 bases from J, with 15 bases in between. DNA for the CDR3: TGCGCCAGCAGCCCAGGGTCGGCCTGGAACACCATATATTTT. Its translation is CASSPGSAWNTIYF.

This chain links TRBV29-1 with TRBJ1-2, with TRBD1 matching 8 bases. Germline assignment: CDR1 SQVTM and CDR2 ANQGSEA. Trimming at V came to 6 bases and at J to 4 bases, leaving 7 bases not matched to a gene. There are 13 residues in the CDR3. The CDR3 is CSVVDRASYGYTF. The CDR3 DNA sequence: TGCAGCGTGGTGGACAGGGCGTCCTATGGCTACACCTTC.

This rearrangement joins TRBV4-1 to TRBJ1-2, with D tentatively TRBD1 (6 bases). The CDR3 runs 14 residues. The germline V and J ends were trimmed by 3 bases and 7 bases, with 15 bases remaining between them. The germline gives CDR1 MGHRA, CDR2 YSYEKL. The CDR3 DNA is TGCGCCAGCAGCCAGATCCAAACAGGGACTGGCTACACCTTC. This encodes CASSQIQTGTGYTF.

The chain has TRBV6-4 and TRBJ1-6; 10 positions agree with TRBD1. Looked up from germline, CDR1 is MRHNA and CDR2 is SNTAGT. J was trimmed by 7 bases and V by 6 bases; bases with no gene match: 9. This CDR3 spans 16 amino acids. CDR3 protein: CASRIHPGQGNSPLHF. The CDR3 bases are TGTGCCAGCAGGATCCACCCGGGACAGGGGAATTCACCCCTCCACTTT.

V and J are TRBV5-1 and TRBJ1-2, with a weak D call TRBD1 (5 bases). Looked up from germline, CDR1 is SGHRS and CDR2 is YFSETQ. V was cut by 4 bases and J by 5 bases, with 12 bases left in between. The CDR3 covers 13 residues. The CDR3 nucleotides read TGCGCCAGCAGCAGTAGACAGTCTTATGGCTACACCTTC. It yields the protein CASSSRQSYGYTF.

The chain combines TRBV11-2 with TRBJ1-1, with 7 bases that match TRBD1. This CDR3 comprises 13 residues. Germline CDR1 and CDR2: SGHAT and FQNNGV. The junction had 2 bases not matched to a gene; V was cut back by 1 base and J by 6 bases. CDR3 bases: TGTGCCAGCAGCTTAGGACAGGGTGCTGAAGCTTTCTTT. Encoded protein: CASSLGQGAEAFF. Full variable domain (outside the CDR3, taken from reference TRBV11-2 and TRBJ1-1): EAGVAQSPRYKIIEKRQSVAFWCNPISGHATLYWYQQILGQGPKLLIQFQNNGVVDDSQLPKDRFSAERLKGVDSTLKIQPAKLEDSAVYLCASSLGQGAEAFFGQGTRLTVV.

The CDR3 region is CASSALGLAATDTQYF. CDR3 in DNA: TGTGCCAGCAGCGCTCTGGGACTAGCGGCCACAGATACGCAGTATTTT. V is TRBV9 and J is TRBJ2-3, with 11 bases fitting TRBD2. CDR1 is SGDLS and CDR2 is YYNGEE in the germline V gene. The CDR3 runs to 16 residues. Trimming removed 3 bases from V and 2 bases from J; junction bases left unmatched: 5.

This clone has just one count. Here the CDR3 reads CASSVGRGPDDSPLHF. As DNA, the CDR3 is TGTGCCAGCAGCGTAGGCAGGGGGCCCGACGATTCACCCCTCCACTTT. This chain links TRBV9 with TRBJ1-6; TRBD1 aligns across 8 bases. Trimming at V came to 0 bases and at J to 8 bases, leaving 7 bases not matched to a gene. The CDR3 runs to 16 residues. From germline, CDR1 is SGDLS and CDR2 YYNGEE.

A remark on this clone: Mismatch with germline at one junction end may stem from a read error. The rearrangement joins TRBV3-1 (or the pseudogene TRBV3-2) to TRBJ2-3, with 9 bases aligning to TRBD2. This CDR3 has 15 amino acids. CDR1 is LGHDT, CDR2 YNNKEL, per germline (reference sequence). This CDR3 is CASSQVAGATDTQYF. The CDR3 region has the DNA TGTGCCAGCAGTCAAGTAGCGGGAGCCACAGATACGCAGTATTTT.

V gene TRBV7-3 combines with J gene TRBJ2-1; TRBD2 matches at 8 bases. Trimming removed 7 bases from V and 10 bases from J; junction bases left unmatched: 9. The CDR3 runs 13 residues. Germline lookup yields CDR1 SGHTA and CDR2 FQGTGA. In DNA, the CDR3 is TGTGCCAGCACCCGAGGTAGCGGGAAGGAGCAGTTCTTC. Translated, it gives CASTRGSGKEQFF.

The chain has TRBV3-1 (or the pseudogene TRBV3-2) and TRBJ2-2, with D hard to call. The CDR3 runs to 15 residues. The germline gives CDR1 LGHDT, CDR2 YNNKEL (reference sequence). V shed 0 bases and J shed 3 bases, with 8 bases lying between them. As DNA, the CDR3 is TGTGCCAGCAGCCAAGATCGAACTTACACCGGGGAGCTGTTTTTT. Translated, it gives CASSQDRTYTGELFF.

V is TRBV11-2 and J is TRBJ1-1, with D perhaps TRBD1 (5 bases). V dropped 3 bases and J dropped 6 bases, with 11 bases sitting between them. CDR1 and CDR2 from the germline V gene are SGHAT and FQNNGV. This CDR3 region has 13 residues. This CDR3 reads CASSFGGRAEAFF. Here the CDR3 DNA reads TGTGCCAGCAGCTTTGGGGGGAGGGCTGAAGCTTTCTTT.

This rearrangement joins TRBV19 to TRBJ2-1; 8 bases align to TRBD2. Trimming took 11 bases from V and 0 from J; bases not matched to a gene: 12. Germline V lookup: CDR1 LNHDA, CDR2 SQIVND (reference sequence). The CDR3 runs to 16 residues. CDR3 nucleotides: TGTGCCGGTCGGGAGGGGCCCAATAGCTCCTACAATGAGCAGTTCTTC. This gives the protein CAGREGPNSSYNEQFF.

The chain is built from TRBV25-1 and TRBJ2-1; 10 positions agree with TRBD2. V trimming: 3 bases; J trimming: 4 bases; junction bases outside the gene matches: 3. The CDR3 is 15 residues long. The germline V gene has CDR1 MGHDK and CDR2 SYGVNS. The chain's CDR3 is CASSDSGRAYNEQFF. The CDR3 DNA reads TGTGCCAGCAGTGACAGCGGGAGGGCTTACAATGAGCAGTTCTTC.

The V call is TRBV19, the J call TRBJ1-5; D is perhaps TRBD1 (5 bases). The CDR3 extends over 13 amino acids. The V end lost 7 bases, the J end lost 4 bases, and 11 bases lay between the germline ends. CDR1 LNHDA and CDR2 SQIVND come from the germline V gene (reference sequence). DNA of the CDR3: TGTGCCAGTACAGGGAGGGCTAATCAGCCCCAGCATTTT. As protein: CASTGRANQPQHF.

The chain combines TRBV2 with TRBJ1-1; 9 positions agree with TRBD1. V gave up 6 bases and J gave up 7 bases; unmatched junction bases: 9. The length of the CDR3 is 14 residues. Germline CDR1 SNHLY, CDR2 FYNNEI. CDR3 nucleotide sequence: TGTGCCAGCAGAGGGGACAGGGCGGTGGGTGAAGCTTTCTTT. It codes for CASRGDRAVGEAFF. The whole variable domain, filled in from reference TRBV2 and TRBJ1-1, reads EPEVTQTPSHQVTQMGQEVILRCVPISNHLYFYWYRQILGQKVEFLVSFYNNEISEKSEIFDDQFSVERPDGSNFTLKIRSTKLEDSAMYFCASRGDRAVGEAFFGQGTRLTVV.

This chain connects TRBV10-3 to TRBJ2-7; 7 nucleotides agree with TRBD2. Germline V gene sequence: CDR1 ENHRY, CDR2 SYGVKD. Trimming at V came to 6 bases and at J to 2 bases, leaving 4 bases not matched to a gene. The CDR3 runs to 13 residues. CDR3 residues: CAISQGLTYEQYF. DNA of the CDR3: TGTGCCATCAGCCAGGGACTAACCTACGAGCAGTACTTC.

J is TRBJ2-3 and V is TRBV5-1; 9 bases align to TRBD1. Germline V lookup: CDR1 SGHRS, CDR2 YFSETQ. This CDR3 region has 15 residues. The trim removed 0 bases at V and 4 bases at J, leaving 3 bases unmatched. The DNA for the CDR3 is TGCGCCAGCAGCTTGGGGGGACAGGGCTCAGATACGCAGTATTTT. It encodes CASSLGGQGSDTQYF.